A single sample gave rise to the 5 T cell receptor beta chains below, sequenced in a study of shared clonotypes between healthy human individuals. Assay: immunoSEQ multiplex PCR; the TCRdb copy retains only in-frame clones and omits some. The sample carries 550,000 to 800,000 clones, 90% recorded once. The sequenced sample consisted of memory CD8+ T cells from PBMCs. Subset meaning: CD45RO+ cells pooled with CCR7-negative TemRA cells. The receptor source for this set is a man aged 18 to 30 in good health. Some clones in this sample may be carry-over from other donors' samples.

CDR3 loop: CASIPSISGTGELFF. CDR3 DNA: TGTGCCAGCATTCCTAGTATTTCGGGGACCGGGGAGCTGTTTTTT. V is TRBV7-9 and J is TRBJ2-2; TRBD2 might be the D (5 bases). The CDR3 covers 15 residues. The germline CDR1 and CDR2 sequences are SEHNR and FQNEAQ (reference sequence). Trimming took 7 bases from V and 5 from J, leaving 17 bases between them.

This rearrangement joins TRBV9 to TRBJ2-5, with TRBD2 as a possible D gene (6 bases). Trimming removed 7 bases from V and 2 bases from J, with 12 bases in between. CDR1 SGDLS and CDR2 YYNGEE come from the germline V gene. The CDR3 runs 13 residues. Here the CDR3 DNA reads TGTGCCAGCGGCCCCGCGGGACAAGAGACCCAGTACTTC. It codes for CASGPAGQETQYF.

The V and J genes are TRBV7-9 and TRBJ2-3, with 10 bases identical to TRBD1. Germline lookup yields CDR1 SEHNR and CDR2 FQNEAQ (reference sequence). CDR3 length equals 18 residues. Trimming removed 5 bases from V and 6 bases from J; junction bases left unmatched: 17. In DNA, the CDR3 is TGTGCCAGCAGCACAGACGACAGGGGGCGCCGCCACATGGATACGCAGTATTTT. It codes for CASSTDDRGRRHMDTQYF. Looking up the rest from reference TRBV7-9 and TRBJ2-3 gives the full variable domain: DTGVSQNPRHKITKRGQNVTFRCDPISEHNRLYWYRQTLGQGPEFLTYFQNEAQLEKSRLLSDRFSAERPKGSFSTLEIQRTEQGDSAMYLCASSTDDRGRRHMDTQYFGPGTRLTVL.

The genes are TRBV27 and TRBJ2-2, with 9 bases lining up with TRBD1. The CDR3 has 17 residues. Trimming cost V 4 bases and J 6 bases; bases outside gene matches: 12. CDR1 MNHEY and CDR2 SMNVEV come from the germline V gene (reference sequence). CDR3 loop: CASSSYFGQGMAGELFF. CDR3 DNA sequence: TGTGCCAGCAGTTCGTATTTCGGACAGGGGATGGCCGGGGAGCTGTTTTTT.

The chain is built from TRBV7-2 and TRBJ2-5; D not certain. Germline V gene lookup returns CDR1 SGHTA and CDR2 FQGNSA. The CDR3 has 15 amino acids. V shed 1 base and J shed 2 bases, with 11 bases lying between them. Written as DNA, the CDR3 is TGTGCCAGCAGCTTAGTAAGGTCAGATCAAGAGACCCAGTACTTC. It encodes CASSLVRSDQETQYF. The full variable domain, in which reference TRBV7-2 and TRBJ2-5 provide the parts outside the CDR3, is GAGVSQSPSNKVTEKGKDVELRCDPISGHTALYWYRQSLGQGLEFLIYFQGNSAPDKSGLPSDRFSAERTGGSVSTLTIQRTQQEDSAVYLCASSLVRSDQETQYFGPGTRLLVL.